A selection of T cell receptor beta chains follows, all from one sample in a study of neurological immune-mediated disorders. MiXCR, run by TCRdb on the 5' RACE reads, gives a single entry per CDR3 protein. Of 25,000 to 35,000 distinct CDR3 sequences in the sample, 4.5% to 7% are singletons; the top ten hold roughly 2%. The sequenced material came from CD4+ T cells from blood. The receptors were sampled from a woman between 50 and 59 years old in good health. The CDR3 runs from the conserved cysteine through the conserved F or W. D genes are given only for firm matches. Clone sizes are given selectively: once, few, many, or a class where the clone is expanded.

V	J	size	D	DNA	CDR3
TRBV4-2	TRBJ2-1	many	TRBD2	TGTGCCAGCAGCCAAGATGCTCGGACTAGCGCTAACAATGAGCAGTTCTTC	CASSQDARTSANNEQFF
TRBV30	TRBJ1-5	many	.	TGTGCCTGGAGTCCCGGACGCGAGGGGCCCCAGCATTTT	CAWSPGREGPQHF
TRBV18	TRBJ1-5	many	TRBD1	TGTGCCAGCTCCCATGGGACAGGGCTGGATCAGCCCCAGCATTTT	CASSHGTGLDQPQHF
TRBV2	TRBJ2-7	many	.	TGTGCCAGCAGTGAAGGTATGGGGGGCAGAGGAAGAGAGCAGTACTTC	CASSEGMGGRGREQYF
TRBV5-1	TRBJ1-1	many	.	TGCGCCAGCAGCTTGGCAGGGAAGCCGAACACTGAAGCTTTCTTT	CASSLAGKPNTEAFF
TRBV7-8	TRBJ1-6	many	TRBD1	TGTGCCAGCAGCGAACAGGGGGCGGCCTCTAATTCACCCCTCCACTTT	CASSEQGAASNSPLHF
TRBV11-3	TRBJ1-1	.	.	TGTGCCAGCTCAGGGGCTCGGACTGAAGCTTTCTTT	CASSGARTEAFF
TRBV6-1	TRBJ2-7	few	.	TGTGCCAGCAGGGACGTACTGAGACGGTACGAGCAGTACTTC	CASRDVLRRYEQYF
TRBV6-5	TRBJ2-2	many	.	TGTGCCAGCAGTTACTCCCCGTTAGCGACGAACACCGGGGAGCTGTTTTTT	CASSYSPLATNTGELFF
TRBV18	TRBJ2-7	many	.	TGTGCCAGCTCAACAGGAGGTGGCTTCGAGCAGTACTTC	CASSTGGGFEQYF
TRBV20-1	TRBJ2-5	many	TRBD2	TGCAGTGCTTTAGCGGGGGTAGGCGAGACCCAGTACTTC	CSALAGVGETQYF
TRBV5-1	TRBJ2-5	many	.	TGCACCAGCAGCGTGGATCAAGAGACCCAGTACTTC	CTSSVDQETQYF
TRBV29-1	TRBJ2-3	many	.	TGCAGCGTTGGCAGACACACAGATACGCAGTATTTT	CSVGRHTDTQYF
TRBV28	TRBJ2-7	many	.	TGTGCCAGCAGAACTCAGGGATCCTACGAGCAGTACTTC	CASRTQGSYEQYF
TRBV28	TRBJ1-3	.	TRBD1	TGTGCCAGCAGTTTTGGGGGACAGAATGGAAACACCATATATTTT	CASSFGGQNGNTIYF
TRBV6-5	TRBJ2-2	many	.	TGTGCCAGCAGTTACGACGAGGTGTCTGTGAACACCGGGGAGCTGTTTTTT	CASSYDEVSVNTGELFF
TRBV28	TRBJ2-1	many	TRBD2	TGTGCCAGCAGTTTCCCCCTACCGGGACTAGCGGGGTACAATGAGCAGTTCTTC	CASSFPLPGLAGYNEQFF
TRBV7-9	TRBJ2-7	many	TRBD1	TGTGCCAGCAGCTTGACTCGGACAGGGGTTTCCTACGAGCAGTACTTC	CASSLTRTGVSYEQYF
TRBV28	TRBJ2-3	many	.	TGTGCCATCCAATCGGGTGGGGGCCCAGATACGCAGTATTTT	CAIQSGGGPDTQYF
TRBV4-2	TRBJ2-1	many	.	TGTGCCAGCAGCCTTAGCGGACCAGGCGATGAGCAGTTCTTC	CASSLSGPGDEQFF
TRBV5-1	TRBJ2-1	many	.	TGCGCCAGCAGCTTGGGTCAGCTCAATGAGCAGTTCTTC	CASSLGQLNEQFF
TRBV5-1	TRBJ1-1	many	TRBD1	TGCGCCAGCAAAAGGTCAGGGGGTGAAGGCTCTGAAGCTTTCTTT	CASKRSGGEGSEAFF
TRBV5-1	TRBJ2-1	many	TRBD1	TGCGCCAGCAGCCGGGACAGGGCTAACAATGAGCAGTTCTTC	CASSRDRANNEQFF
TRBV28	TRBJ1-5	many	.	TGTGCCAGCAGACCGCAGGGGTTTGGTCAGCCCCAGCATTTT	CASRPQGFGQPQHF
TRBV7-9	TRBJ2-3	many	.	TGTGCCAGCAGCTCGCCGAGTAGCAGGAACACAGATACGCAGTATTTT	CASSSPSSRNTDTQYF
TRBV7-2	TRBJ1-2	many	.	TGTGCCAGCAGCTCTTGGGAGGGGGAGGTTGGCTACACCTTC	CASSSWEGEVGYTF
TRBV7-2	TRBJ2-1	many	.	TGTGCCAGCAGCCCCCGAAGCAATGAGCAGTTCTTC	CASSPRSNEQFF
TRBV7-2	TRBJ2-7	many	TRBD2	TGTGCCAGCAGCCCCCTAGGGAGGGGCGAGCAGTACTTC	CASSPLGRGEQYF